This T cell receptor beta chain emerged from a study of read filtering for tumor transcriptome and immune sequencing. Overall study: By R-ISS, stages I, II and III held roughly 8, 15 and 7 patients.

This clonotype was recorded many times. Its target is not known. The library was built from around 380 ng RNA with molecular barcoded adaptors for alpha/delta and beta/gamma chains. TCRdb redid the calling of the reads with MiXCR, one entry per CDR3 protein. Of some 80,000 distinct CDR3 sequences listed, roughly 12% are singletons. Points from the study as a whole: Sorted CD138-negative bone marrow cells were not purified T cells.

Bone marrow was sampled from every patient at the time of active disease. The CDR3 sequence is 16 residues long. From germline, CDR1 is ENHRY and CDR2 SYGVKD. Trimming at V came to 2 bases and at J to 1 base, leaving 6 bases not matched to a gene. V gene TRBV10-3 combines with J gene TRBJ1-1; 8 nucleotides match TRBD1. Specimen: a population of CD138-negative cells sorted from bone marrow. This receptor was obtained from a donor aged 40 or older with multiple myeloma. The CDR3 region is CAISEPRGRGNTEAFF. For the CDR3, the DNA is TGTGCCATCAGTGAGCCCAGGGGGCGGGGGAACACTGAAGCTTTCTTT.